This T cell receptor (beta chain) is drawn from a study of blood T cells in healthy people across ages. PBMCs numbering at least 7 million were isolated per sample. Per sample, extraction of total RNA gave at least 6 micrograms in every case. Sample-barcoded 5' priming and a J-beta primer mix drove a second PCR of 7 to 11 cycles. Via MiXCR, TCRdb re-called the 5' RACE reads, giving one row per CDR3 protein. The sample has fewer than 800,000 distinct CDR3 sequences; 20% to 30% are singletons. These data also formed part of another study, on T cells of mothers and their children.

This TCR came from a boy younger than 18 in good health. Specimen: blood.

DNA of the CDR3: TGTGCTAGTGGTTCTTTAGGTTGGTACGAGCAGTACTTC. Protein product: CASGSLGWYEQYF. The chain recombines TRBV12-5 with TRBJ2-5; D remains ambiguous. The J call may be wrong; the DNA end is better matched by TRBJ2-7. Germline values: CDR1 LGHNT, CDR2 FRNRAP. This CDR3 comprises 13 residues.